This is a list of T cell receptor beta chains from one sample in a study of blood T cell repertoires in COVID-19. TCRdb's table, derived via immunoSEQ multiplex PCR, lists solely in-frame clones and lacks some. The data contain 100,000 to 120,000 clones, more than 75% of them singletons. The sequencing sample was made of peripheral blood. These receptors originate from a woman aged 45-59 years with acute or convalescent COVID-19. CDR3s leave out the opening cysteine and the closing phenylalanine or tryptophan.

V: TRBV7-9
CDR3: ASSLEGQVGGYT

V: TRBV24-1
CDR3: ATSEAKQGLGQPQH

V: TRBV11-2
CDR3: ASSLVGGYGYT

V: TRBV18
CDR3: ASSLSRGSGNEQY

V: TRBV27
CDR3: ASSSRLPGQGSGYT

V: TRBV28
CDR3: ASSPVRAGITDTQY

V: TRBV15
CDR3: ATRPDQGAGGPGQF

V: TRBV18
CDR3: ASSPPGQRNTGELF

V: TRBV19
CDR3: ASSTLGQGRRAQH

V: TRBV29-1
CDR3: SVQVGGDTEAF

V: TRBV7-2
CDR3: ASSQDRGPLYGYT

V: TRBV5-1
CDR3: ASSLIAGADTQY

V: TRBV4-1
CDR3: ASSQDWRLRTTGELF

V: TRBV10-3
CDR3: AISWTESTEAF

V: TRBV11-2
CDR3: ASSLHGTNQGNEQF

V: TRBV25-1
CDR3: ASSAAGMFYEQY

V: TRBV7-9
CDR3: ASSLGGGRQPQH

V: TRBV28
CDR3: ASSPLSSGANVLT

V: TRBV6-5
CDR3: ASSYSRGRNEQF

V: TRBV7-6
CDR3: ASSSTPSGSTLGPHNEQF

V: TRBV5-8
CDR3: ASSSTGTSGRYVDTQY

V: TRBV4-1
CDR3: ASSQIEGPRDEQY

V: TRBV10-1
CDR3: ASSRDILYEQY

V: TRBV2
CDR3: ASTNPTLGQPQH

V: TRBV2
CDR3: ASRPQGSGEQY

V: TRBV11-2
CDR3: ASSLNGGTSPYGYT

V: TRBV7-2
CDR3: ASSWVLGGEQY

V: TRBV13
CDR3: ASSPPIGGTGHSEAF

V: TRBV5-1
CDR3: ASSLTRGSEQF

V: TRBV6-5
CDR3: ASSRQLAGDNEQF

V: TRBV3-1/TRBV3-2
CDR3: ASSQDRGGRKTQY

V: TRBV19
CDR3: ASSPVSGRNIQY

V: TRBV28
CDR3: ASSLQGTSGVYNEQF